This TCR beta chain stems from a study of blood T cell repertoires in COVID-19. Only in-frame clones appear in the TCRdb table, and some are missing; sequencing was by immunoSEQ multiplex PCR. The data show a few hundred thousand clones, roughly 89% seen once. The ends were cut back, 4 bases at V and 0 bases at J, with 13 bases in the middle. Germline V gene data show CDR1 as SGHAT and CDR2 as FQNNGV. The CDR3 is 16 residues long. The sample was peripheral blood. This chain uses TRBV11-2 with TRBJ1-5; D gene ambiguous. The clonotype originates from a young man with acute or convalescent COVID-19. CDR3: CASSYSWTYSNQPQHF. For the CDR3, the DNA is TGTGCCAGCAGCTATTCCTGGACTTATAGCAATCAGCCCCAGCATTTT.